Listed below are T cell receptor beta chains from one sample, sequenced in a study of shared clonotypes between healthy human individuals. Clones were sequenced by immunoSEQ multiplex PCR, and TCRdb holds only the in-frame ones, with some missing. The table has fewer than 1.8 million clones, about 98.5% seen once. Source material: naive CD4+ T cells sorted from blood. These receptors originate from a man aged 30 to 45 in good health. Each CDR3 is given with its conserved first and last residue. The order of the fields is clone size, V gene, J gene, D gene, CDR3 protein, CDR3 DNA. The D gene is left open where the match is weak. Not every row has a clone size; where given, it reads once, few, many or a size class.

NA	TRBV6-1	TRBJ2-5	TRBD2	CASSEMGLAGGGVETQYF	TGTGCCAGCAGTGAAATGGGACTAGCGGGAGGAGGGGTAGAGACCCAGTACTTC
NA	TRBV28	TRBJ2-5	TRBD1	CASGTGPETQYF	TGTGCCAGCGGGACAGGGCCCGAGACCCAGTACTTC
NA	TRBV27	TRBJ2-7	TRBD2	CASRRTSASSYEQYF	TGTGCCAGCAGGCGGACTAGCGCTAGCTCCTACGAGCAGTACTTC
once	TRBV4-1	TRBJ1-5	NA	CASSQDLRGNQPQHF	TGCGCCAGCAGCCAAGATTTGAGGGGCAATCAGCCCCAGCATTTT
NA	TRBV5-5	TRBJ2-4	NA	CASSLNSQIQYF	TGTGCCAGCAGCTTGAACAGCCAAATTCAGTACTTC
NA	TRBV6-5	TRBJ2-7	TRBD1	CASSATGVHEQYF	TGTGCCAGCAGCGCGACAGGGGTCCACGAGCAGTACTTC
NA	TRBV18	TRBJ2-2	NA	CASSSLDRTGELFF	TGTGCCAGCTCATCCCTGGACCGGACCGGGGAGCTGTTTTTT
NA	TRBV5-1	TRBJ2-1	TRBD2	CASSLTLAGNEQFF	TGCGCCAGCAGCCTGACTTTAGCGGGGAATGAGCAGTTCTTC
NA	TRBV4-1	TRBJ2-4	NA	CASSLASKENKNIQYF	TGCGCCAGCAGCTTAGCCAGCAAAGAAAACAAAAACATTCAGTACTTC
NA	TRBV11-2	TRBJ2-1	NA	CASSPLARSSYNEQFF	TGTGCCAGCAGCCCTTTAGCGCGCAGCTCCTACAATGAGCAGTTCTTC
NA	TRBV2	TRBJ2-1	NA	CASSPLRSDNEQFF	TGTGCCAGCAGTCCCCTGAGGTCCGACAATGAGCAGTTCTTC
NA	TRBV5-8	TRBJ2-5	TRBD1	CASRPPSTGGSKTQYF	TGTGCCAGCAGACCACCATCGACAGGGGGCTCTAAGACCCAGTACTTC
NA	TRBV30	TRBJ2-3	NA	CAWSVRLGRDTQYF	TGTGCCTGGAGTGTACGGCTCGGGCGGGATACGCAGTATTTT
once	TRBV28	TRBJ2-7	TRBD1	CASRKQGVITYEQYF	TGTGCCAGCAGAAAACAGGGGGTGATTACCTACGAGCAGTACTTC
once	TRBV5-1	TRBJ2-7	NA	CASSLARSRTLSYEQYF	TGCGCCAGCAGCTTGGCGCGATCAAGGACCCTCTCCTACGAGCAGTACTTC
once	TRBV29-1	TRBJ2-3	NA	CSVGWTLVDNAQYF	TGCAGCGTGGGGTGGACCCTAGTCGACAATGCGCAGTATTTT
NA	TRBV28	TRBJ2-3	NA	CASSFPIGRGTDTQYF	TGTGCCAGCAGTTTCCCTATAGGGCGGGGCACAGATACGCAGTATTTT
once	TRBV7-8	TRBJ1-5	NA	CASSLAVGNQPQHF	TGTGCCAGCAGCTTAGCGGTCGGAAATCAGCCCCAGCATTTT
NA	TRBV27	TRBJ1-1	TRBD1	CASSLRWGQGNPNTEAFF	TGTGCCAGCAGTCTGAGGTGGGGACAGGGGAACCCGAACACTGAAGCTTTCTTT
NA	TRBV18	TRBJ1-5	NA	CASSPGVGIFGNQPQHF	TGTGCCAGCTCACCGGGGGTGGGGATCTTTGGCAATCAGCCCCAGCATTTT
NA	TRBV4-3	TRBJ1-2	NA	CASSQVREIYGYTF	TGCGCCAGCAGCCAAGTTCGGGAGATCTATGGCTACACCTTC
NA	TRBV28	TRBJ1-4	NA	CASRSQGLLEKLFF	TGTGCCAGCAGATCCCAGGGGCTATTGGAAAAACTGTTTTTT